The rows below give T cell receptor beta chains drawn from one sample of a study of T cell repertoires in cytomegalovirus infection. Their target antigens are unknown. MiXCR was run by TCRdb on the reads, yielding one entry per CDR3 protein. This table has 550,000 to 700,000 distinct CDR3 sequences, 40% appearing once. Here the sequenced sample was cultured PBMCs, taken from culture after CMV antigen stimulation. The receptors here all came from a human donor in good health (CMV status not recorded). Some clones in this sample may be carry-over from other donors' samples. Each CDR3 is given with its conserved first and last residue. Fields, in order: J gene, V gene, D gene, clone size, CDR3 DNA, CDR3 protein. A D gene is named only where the DNA matches it firmly. A clone size is listed for some rows: how often the clone was seen (once, few, many), or a class if it is expanded.

J: TRBJ1-6; V: TRBV7-2; D: NA; size: few; DNA: TGTGCCAGTACCTACTACTCCTATAATTCACCCCTCCACTTT; CDR3: CASTYYSYNSPLHF
J: TRBJ2-5; V: TRBV5-6; D: TRBD2; size: few; DNA: TGTGCCAGCAGCTTGGCCGGGGGGACTGAAGAGACCCAGTACTTC; CDR3: CASSLAGGTEETQYF
J: TRBJ1-6; V: TRBV5-6; D: NA; size: NA; DNA: TGTGCCAGCAGCTTGCTTCGGGCGCCGAATTCACCCCTCCACTTT; CDR3: CASSLLRAPNSPLHF
J: TRBJ2-7; V: TRBV12-3/TRBV12-4; D: NA; size: NA; DNA: TGTGCCAGTCTTAGGGGAAGCTCCTACGAGCAGTACTTC; CDR3: CASLRGSSYEQYF
J: TRBJ1-3; V: TRBV7-2; D: NA; size: NA; DNA: TGTGCCAGCAGCCCTCCGGGGCTGAGGTCTGGAAACACCATATATTTT; CDR3: CASSPPGLRSGNTIYF
J: TRBJ2-3; V: TRBV28; D: NA; size: few; DNA: TGTGCCAGCAGTTCGCGGCGCAGCACAGATACGCAGTATTTT; CDR3: CASSSRRSTDTQYF
J: TRBJ1-2; V: TRBV6-2/TRBV6-3; D: TRBD1; size: few; DNA: TGTGCCAGCAACAGACAGGGGGCAGAAGGCTACACCTTC; CDR3: CASNRQGAEGYTF
J: TRBJ1-1; V: TRBV5-1; D: NA; size: NA; DNA: TGCGCCAGCAGCCGAGACAGACTTGAAGCTTTCTTT; CDR3: CASSRDRLEAFF
J: TRBJ2-2; V: TRBV20-1; D: TRBD1; size: NA; DNA: TGCAGTGCTAGGAACCCTGGGACAGGGAACACCGGGGAGCTGTTTTTT; CDR3: CSARNPGTGNTGELFF
J: TRBJ2-5; V: TRBV7-2; D: NA; size: many; DNA: TGTGCCAGCAGCTTAGGAATACAAGAGACCCAGTACTTC; CDR3: CASSLGIQETQYF
J: TRBJ2-3; V: TRBV10-3; D: TRBD1; size: NA; DNA: TGTGCCATCAGGCCAGGGGGTGGGAGTGGAACAGATACGCAGTATTTT; CDR3: CAIRPGGGSGTDTQYF
J: TRBJ1-5; V: TRBV19; D: NA; size: NA; DNA: TGTGCCAGTACGGTTCGGGGAGACAATCAGCCCCAGCATTTT; CDR3: CASTVRGDNQPQHF
J: TRBJ2-3; V: TRBV20-1; D: NA; size: once; DNA: TGCATCAATAAGAGGCCTCAGACCATAAGCACAGATACGCAGTATTTT; CDR3: CINKRPQTISTDTQYF
J: TRBJ1-6; V: TRBV7-2; D: NA; size: many; DNA: TGTGCCAGCAGCTTAGCGTACAGAGCTCTACGCTCCAATTCACCCCTCCACTTT; CDR3: CASSLAYRALRSNSPLHF
J: TRBJ2-3; V: TRBV7-2; D: TRBD2; size: NA; DNA: TGTGCCAGCAGCTTAGTATACGCTAGCGGGAGTGATACGCAGTATTTT; CDR3: CASSLVYASGSDTQYF